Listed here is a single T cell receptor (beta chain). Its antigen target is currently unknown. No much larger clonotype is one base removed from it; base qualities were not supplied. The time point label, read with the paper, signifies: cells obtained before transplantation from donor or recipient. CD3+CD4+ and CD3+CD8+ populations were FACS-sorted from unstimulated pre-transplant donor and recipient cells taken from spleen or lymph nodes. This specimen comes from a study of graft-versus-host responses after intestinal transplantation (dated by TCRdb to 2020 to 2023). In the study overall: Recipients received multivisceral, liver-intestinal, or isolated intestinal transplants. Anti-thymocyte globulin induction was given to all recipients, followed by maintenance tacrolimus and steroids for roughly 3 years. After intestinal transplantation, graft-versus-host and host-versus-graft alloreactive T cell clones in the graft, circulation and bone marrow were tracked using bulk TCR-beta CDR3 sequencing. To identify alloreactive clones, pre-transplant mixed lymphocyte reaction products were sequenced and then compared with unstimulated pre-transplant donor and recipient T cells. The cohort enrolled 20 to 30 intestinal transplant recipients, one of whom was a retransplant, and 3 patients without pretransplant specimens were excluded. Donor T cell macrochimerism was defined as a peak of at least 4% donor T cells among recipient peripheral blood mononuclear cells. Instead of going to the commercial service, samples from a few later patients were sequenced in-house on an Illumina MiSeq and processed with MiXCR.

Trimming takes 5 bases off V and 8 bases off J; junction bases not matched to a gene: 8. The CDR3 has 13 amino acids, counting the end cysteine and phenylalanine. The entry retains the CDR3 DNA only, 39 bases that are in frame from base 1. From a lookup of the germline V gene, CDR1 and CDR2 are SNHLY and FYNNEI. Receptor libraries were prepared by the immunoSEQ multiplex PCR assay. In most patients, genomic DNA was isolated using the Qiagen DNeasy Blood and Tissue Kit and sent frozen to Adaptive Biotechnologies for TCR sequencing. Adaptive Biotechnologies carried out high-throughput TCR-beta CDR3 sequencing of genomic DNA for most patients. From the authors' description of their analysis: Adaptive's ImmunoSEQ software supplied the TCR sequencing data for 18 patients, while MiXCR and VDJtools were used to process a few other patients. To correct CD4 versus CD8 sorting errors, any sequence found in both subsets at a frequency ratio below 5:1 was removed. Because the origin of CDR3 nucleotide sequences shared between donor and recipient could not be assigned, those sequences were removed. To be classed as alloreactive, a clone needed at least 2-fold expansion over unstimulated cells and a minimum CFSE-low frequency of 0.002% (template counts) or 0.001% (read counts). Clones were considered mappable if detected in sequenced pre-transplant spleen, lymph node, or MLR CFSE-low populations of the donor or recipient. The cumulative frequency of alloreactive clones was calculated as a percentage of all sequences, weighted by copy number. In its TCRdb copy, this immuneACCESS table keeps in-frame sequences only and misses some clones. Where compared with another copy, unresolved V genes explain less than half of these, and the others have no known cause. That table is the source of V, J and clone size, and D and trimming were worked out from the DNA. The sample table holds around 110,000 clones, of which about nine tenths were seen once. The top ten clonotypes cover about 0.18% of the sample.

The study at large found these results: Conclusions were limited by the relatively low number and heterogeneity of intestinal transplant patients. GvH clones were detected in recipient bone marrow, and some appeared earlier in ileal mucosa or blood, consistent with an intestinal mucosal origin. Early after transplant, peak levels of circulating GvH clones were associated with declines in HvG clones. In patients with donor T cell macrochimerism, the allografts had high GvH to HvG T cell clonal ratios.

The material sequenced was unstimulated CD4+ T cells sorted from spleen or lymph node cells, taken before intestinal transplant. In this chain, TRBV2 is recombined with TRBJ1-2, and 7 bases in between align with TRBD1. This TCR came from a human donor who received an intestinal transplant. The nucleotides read TGTGCCAGCAGTTCCAGGACAGGCGGCGGCTACACCTTC. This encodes CASSSRTGGGYTF. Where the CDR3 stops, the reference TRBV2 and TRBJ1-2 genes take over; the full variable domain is EPEVTQTPSHQVTQMGQEVILRCVPISNHLYFYWYRQILGQKVEFLVSFYNNEISEKSEIFDDQFSVERPDGSNFTLKIRSTKLEDSAMYFCASSSRTGGGYTFGSGTRLTVV.